This T cell receptor beta chain was documented in a study of shared clonotypes between healthy human individuals. Study in general: Aged 18 to 49, the donors were a couple of women and a few men. General observations from the study: Non-shared clonotypes had lower generation probabilities than those shared by all four donors.

The run depth of the assay was deep. Method: immunoSEQ multiplex PCR; TCRdb's copy keeps in-frame clones and lacks some. The sample shows some 2 million clones, approximately 95% of them seen only once. CDR3 length: 14 amino acids. V lost 6 bases, J lost 5 bases, and 16 bases lay in between. CDR1 and CDR2 from the germline V gene are SNHLY and FYNNEI. On this clone itself: No antigen is known for it.

Positive CCR7 selection of CD45RO-negative cells yielded the naive CD8 cells, and terminally differentiated effector memory CD45RA+ cells were excluded. This sequence was found in a man in his late teens or twenties in good health. This sequence joins TRBV2 and TRBJ1-1; the D gene is possibly TRBD1 (5 bases). Sequences were obtained from naive CD8+ T cells sorted from blood. The CDR3 nucleotides are TGTGCCAGCAGGGGGGACCCTGGTGGGACTGAAGCTTTCTTT. This sequence encodes CASRGDPGGTEAFF. The variable domain in full, with the rest retrieved from reference TRBV2 and TRBJ1-1, is EPEVTQTPSHQVTQMGQEVILRCVPISNHLYFYWYRQILGQKVEFLVSFYNNEISEKSEIFDDQFSVERPDGSNFTLKIRSTKLEDSAMYFCASRGDPGGTEAFFGQGTRLTVV.